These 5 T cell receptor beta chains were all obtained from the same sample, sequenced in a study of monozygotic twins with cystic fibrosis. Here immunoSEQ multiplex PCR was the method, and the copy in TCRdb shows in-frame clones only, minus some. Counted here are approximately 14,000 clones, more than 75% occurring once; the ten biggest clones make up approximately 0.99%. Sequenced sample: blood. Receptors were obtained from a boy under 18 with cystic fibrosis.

CDR3 in DNA: TGTGCCAGCGGACCCCCACTAGCGGGGCACATTCAGTACTTC. This encodes CASGPPLAGHIQYF. This chain uses TRBV6-6 with TRBJ2-4; 10 bases line up with TRBD2. The CDR3 spans 14 residues. In germline, CDR1 is MNHNY, CDR2 SVGAGI (reference sequence). Trimming at V came to 8 bases and at J to 8 bases, leaving 9 bases not matched to a gene.

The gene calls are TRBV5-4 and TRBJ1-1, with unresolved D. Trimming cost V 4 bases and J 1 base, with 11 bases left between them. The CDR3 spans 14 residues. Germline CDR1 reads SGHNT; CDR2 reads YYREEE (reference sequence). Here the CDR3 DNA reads TGTGCCAGCAGCAGCCCTATGGGGAACACTGAAGCTTTCTTT. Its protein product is CASSSPMGNTEAFF.

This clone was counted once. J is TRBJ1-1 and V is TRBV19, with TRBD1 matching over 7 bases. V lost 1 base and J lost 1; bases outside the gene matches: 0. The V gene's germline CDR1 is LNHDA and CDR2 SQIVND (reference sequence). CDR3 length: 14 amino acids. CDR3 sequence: CASSIGQGNTEAFF. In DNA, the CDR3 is TGTGCCAGTAGTATAGGACAGGGGAACACTGAAGCTTTCTTT.

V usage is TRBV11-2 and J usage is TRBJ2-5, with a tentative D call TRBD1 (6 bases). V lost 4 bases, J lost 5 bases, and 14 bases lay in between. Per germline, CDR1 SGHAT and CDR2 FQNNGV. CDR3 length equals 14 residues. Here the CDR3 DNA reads TGTGCCAGCAGCTCCCCTGGGGGCAGGGAGACCCAGTACTTC. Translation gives CASSSPGGRETQYF. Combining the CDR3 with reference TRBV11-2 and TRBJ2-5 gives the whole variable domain EAGVAQSPRYKIIEKRQSVAFWCNPISGHATLYWYQQILGQGPKLLIQFQNNGVVDDSQLPKDRFSAERLKGVDSTLKIQPAKLEDSAVYLCASSSPGGRETQYFGPGTRLLVL.

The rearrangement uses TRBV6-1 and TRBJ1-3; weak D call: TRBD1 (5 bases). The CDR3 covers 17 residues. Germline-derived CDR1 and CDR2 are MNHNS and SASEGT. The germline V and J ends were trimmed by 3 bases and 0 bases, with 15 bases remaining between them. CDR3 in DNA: TGTGCCAGCAGTGAGCCCCTCGGGACCTTCTCTGGAAACACCATATATTTT. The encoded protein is CASSEPLGTFSGNTIYF.